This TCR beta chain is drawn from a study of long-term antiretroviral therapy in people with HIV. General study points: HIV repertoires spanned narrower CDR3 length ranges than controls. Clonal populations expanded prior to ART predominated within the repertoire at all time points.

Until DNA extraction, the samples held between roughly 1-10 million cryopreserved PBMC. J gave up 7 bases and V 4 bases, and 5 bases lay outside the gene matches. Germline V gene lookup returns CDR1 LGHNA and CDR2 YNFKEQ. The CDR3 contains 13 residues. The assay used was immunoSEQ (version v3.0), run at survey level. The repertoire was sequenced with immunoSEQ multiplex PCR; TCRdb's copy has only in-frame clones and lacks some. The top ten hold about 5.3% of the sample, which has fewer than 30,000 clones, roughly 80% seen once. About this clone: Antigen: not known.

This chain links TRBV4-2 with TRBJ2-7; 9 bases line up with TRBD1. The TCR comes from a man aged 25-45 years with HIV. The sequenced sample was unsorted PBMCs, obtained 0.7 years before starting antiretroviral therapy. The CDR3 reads CASSRTGGSEQYF. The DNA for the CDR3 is TGTGCCAGCAGCCGAACAGGGGGCAGTGAGCAGTACTTC.